The clone carrying this T cell receptor (beta chain) was observed a few times. Its antigen is currently unknown. The source of the sample is a study of response to subunit inactivated influenza vaccine. General observations from the study: Only a handful of new T cells, the authors suggested, are recruited with each seasonal influenza vaccination.

The CDR3 consists of 16 residues. Trimming shortened V by 4 bases and J by 3 bases, and 19 bases separated the two germline ends. From germline, CDR1 is SGHDT and CDR2 YYEEEE. Each CDR3 protein is one row after TCRdb ran MiXCR on the RT-PCR reads. The sample holds about 310,000 distinct CDR3 sequences, 20% to 25% seen once. The J gene is TRBJ1-2, the V gene TRBV5-6, with a possible D match to TRBD1 (5 bases). Sequences were derived from PBMCs from blood, sampled 21 months after vaccination. The sequence was obtained from a man between 50 and 69 years old who received an inactivated influenza vaccine. The CDR3 nucleotides are TGTGCCAGCAGCCCGGGGCTGAGGACCCGCGACTATGGCTACACCTTC. Translated, it gives CASSPGLRTRDYGYTF.